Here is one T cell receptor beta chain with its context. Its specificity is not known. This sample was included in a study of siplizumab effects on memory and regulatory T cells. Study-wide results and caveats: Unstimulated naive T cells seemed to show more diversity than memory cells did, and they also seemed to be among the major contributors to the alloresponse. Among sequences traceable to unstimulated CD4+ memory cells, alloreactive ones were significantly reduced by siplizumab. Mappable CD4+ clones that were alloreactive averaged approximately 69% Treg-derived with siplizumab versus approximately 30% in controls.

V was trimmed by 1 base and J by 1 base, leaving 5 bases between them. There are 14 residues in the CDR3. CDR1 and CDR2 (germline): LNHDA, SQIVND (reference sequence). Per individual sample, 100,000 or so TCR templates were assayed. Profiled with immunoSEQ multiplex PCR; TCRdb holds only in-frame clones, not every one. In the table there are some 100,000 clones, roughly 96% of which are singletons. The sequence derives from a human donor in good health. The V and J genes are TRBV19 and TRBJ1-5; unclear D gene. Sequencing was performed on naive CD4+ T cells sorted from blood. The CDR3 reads CASSIVGSNQPQHF. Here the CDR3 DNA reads TGTGCCAGTAGTATAGTGGGAAGCAATCAGCCCCAGCATTTT.